This T cell receptor (beta chain) was documented in a study of breast tumors, draining lymph nodes, adjacent tissues. This clonotype has at least ten counts. Its antigen is still unknown. V was pared by 4 bases and J by 0 bases, with 8 bases between. This CDR3 comprises 14 residues. TCRdb ran MiXCR on the multiplex PCR reads and lists one entry per CDR3 protein. The sample holds tens of thousands of distinct CDR3 sequences, approximately 20% seen once. Study-wide results and limits: Tumor and nontumor repertoires were significantly more similar in luminal-like than in basal-like breast cancer. Data fit most tumor T cells coming from lymph node, expanding in tumor.

Breast cancer patients provided tissue from their axillary draining lymph nodes. This TCR came from a female donor with breast cancer. Some clones in this sample may be carry-over from other donors' samples. This chain uses TRBV12-3 or TRBV12-4 with TRBJ2-3; D possibly uses TRBD1 or TRBD2 (5 bases each). The specimen sequenced was axillary lymph node tissue. CDR3 residues: CASSWGGSTDTQYF. The CDR3 bases are TGTGCCAGCAGTTGGGGCGGGAGCACAGATACGCAGTATTTT.